The 24 T cell receptor beta chains below come from one sample, sequenced in a study of tumor-infiltrating lymphocytes in primary liver carcinoma. From around 530 ng of total RNA, TCR beta-specific cDNA was reverse-transcribed using a constant-region primer. For TCR beta, libraries were produced by three nested multiplex PCR rounds using slightly modified ARM-PCR. TRBV1-TRBV30 forward and Cbeta reverse primers drove the first two roughly 10-cycle rounds. Using its own MiXCR run on the multiplex PCR reads, TCRdb lists one record per CDR3 protein. The data contain 300,000 to 400,000 distinct CDR3 sequences, about 65% of them singletons. Both blood RNA, taken from unsorted whole blood, and germline DNA were extracted. The specimen was peripheral blood. Receptors originate from a man in his forties with primary liver carcinoma and hepatitis B virus infection.

This clonotype was observed a handful of times. V gene TRBV4-2 combines with J gene TRBJ1-1; D call uncertain. Germline CDR1 reads LGHNA; CDR2 reads YNFKEQ. Trimming removed 1 base from V and 5 bases from J, with 8 bases in between. There are 13 residues in the CDR3. This CDR3 is CASSQAQATEAFF. The CDR3 bases are TGTGCCAGCAGCCAAGCCCAGGCTACTGAAGCTTTCTTT.

Worth noting for this clonotype: A read error may produce the germline difference seen at one junction end. V and J are TRBV7-9 and TRBJ1-1; no firm D call. Germline CDR1 SEHNR, CDR2 FQNEAQ (reference sequence). CDR3 length: 14 amino acids. The CDR3, as DNA: TGTGCCAGCATCTTAGCCAGGAGAAACACTGAAGCTTTCTTT. The encoded protein is CASILARRNTEAFF.

This chain links TRBV19 with TRBJ1-3, with D unresolved. Germline V gene lookup returns CDR1 LNHDA and CDR2 SQIVND (reference sequence). V was clipped by 6 bases and J by 2 bases, with 14 bases between them. The length of the CDR3 is 15 residues. Here the CDR3 DNA reads TGTGCCAGTAGATTCGCATGGATGGCTGGAAACACCATATATTTT. This translates into CASRFAWMAGNTIYF.

Many counts were recorded for this clonotype. This sequence joins TRBV5-4 and TRBJ2-2; D is unclear. Germline CDR1 and CDR2: SGHNT and YYREEE (reference sequence). The CDR3 runs 13 residues. Trimming stripped 5 bases from V and 4 bases from J, with 9 bases between. The CDR3 coding sequence is TGTGCCAGCAGGATTGACCGCACCGGGGAGCTGTTTTTT. Its translation: CASRIDRTGELFF.

For this clonotype: With a much larger clone just one base away, this may be a read error. The chain joins TRBV4-2 to TRBJ2-3, with a weak D call TRBD2 (6 bases). The CDR3 is 15 amino acids. The V gene's germline CDR1 is LGHNA and CDR2 YNFKEQ. V lost 2 bases to trimming and J lost 4 bases, with 13 bases between them. Here the CDR3 DNA reads TGTGCCAGCAGCCAACTATCGGGAGAAGCAGATACGCAGTATTTT. Amino acid sequence: CASSQLSGEADTQYF.

For this clonotype: A clone one base away is much larger, so this may be a read error. The chain links TRBV12-2 to TRBJ2-3. TRBV12-2 is given as a pseudogene. The length of the CDR3 is 11 residues. The CDR3 DNA is TGTGTAAGTCGCCACGGGGATACGCAGTATTTT. This codes for CVSRHGDTQYF.

The rearrangement uses TRBV28 and TRBJ2-3; 8 bases line up with TRBD2. Trimming removed 6 bases from V and 0 bases from J; junction bases left unmatched: 5. This CDR3 comprises 15 residues. Looked up from germline, CDR1 is MDHEN and CDR2 is SYDVKM. The CDR3 protein is CASREPSGSTDTQYF. Written as DNA, the CDR3 is TGTGCCAGCAGGGAGCCTAGCGGGAGCACAGATACGCAGTATTTT.

Worth noting for this clonotype: Being one base from a much bigger clone, this may be a read error. The V call is TRBV6-5, the J call TRBJ2-7; the match to TRBD1 covers 8 bases. V was pared by 5 bases and J by 5 bases, with 8 bases of the junction left unmatched. Per the germline V gene, CDR1 is MNHEY and CDR2 is SVGAGI. CDR3 length: 14 amino acids. The CDR3 DNA is TGTGCCAGCAGTAACAGACAGGGGACCCACGAGCAGTACTTC. Translated: CASSNRQGTHEQYF.

This clonotype was counted ten times or more. V usage is TRBV5-5 and J usage is TRBJ1-1; 8 bases are a match to TRBD1. The CDR3 contains 15 residues. Germline CDR1 and CDR2: SGHKS and YYEKEE (reference sequence). V shed 4 bases, J shed 1 base, and the junction held 6 bases outside the gene matches. The CDR3 DNA follows: TGTGCCAGCAGCAGCCGACAGGGGCAGAACACTGAAGCTTTCTTT. This translates into CASSSRQGQNTEAFF.

Worth noting for this clonotype: This sequence may be a read error, since a much larger clone differs from it by one base. The chain employs TRBV12-3 or TRBV12-4 and TRBJ2-4; a possible D gene is TRBD1 (6 bases). The V and J ends lost 5 bases and 9 bases respectively, with 14 bases between them. The CDR3 has 13 amino acids. Here the CDR3 reads CASSRQVQSIQYF. The CDR3 bases are TGTGCCAGCAGTAGACAGGTCCAAAGCATTCAGTACTTC.

In the case of this clonotype: A much more abundant neighbour one base away suggests this may be a read error. The J gene is TRBJ1-1, the V gene TRBV6-2 or TRBV6-3; 9 bases map to TRBD1. CDR3 length: 17 residues. Germline loops: CDR1 MNHEY, CDR2 SVGEGT. CDR3 DNA: TGTGCCAACAGTTATCGCTCGGGGACAGGGCTGAACACTGAAGCTTTCTTT. Protein sequence: CANSYRSGTGLNTEAFF.

Notes on this clonotype: One end of the junction does not line up with germline, which may come from a read error. The chain links TRBV6-1 to TRBJ1-6; TRBD1 matches at 8 bases. CDR3 length equals 15 residues. The germline V gene encodes CDR1 MNHNS and CDR2 SASEGT. The CDR3 here is CASKSQGVYNSPLYF. Here the CDR3 DNA reads TGTGCCAGCAAATCACAGGGGGTATATAATTCACCCCTCTACTTT.

This clonotype turned up a few times. CDR3 region: CASSPFLVEAFF. The CDR3 bases are TGTGCCAGCAGCCCATTCCTAGTTGAAGCTTTCTTT. The chain employs TRBV5-8 and TRBJ1-1; no clear D. Trimming took 4 bases from V and 7 from J, leaving 11 bases between them. The length of the CDR3 is 12 residues. The V gene's germline CDR1 is SGHTS and CDR2 YDEGEE.

The rearrangement uses TRBV10-3 and TRBJ2-7; D gene uncertain. V lost 3 bases and J lost 10, with 13 bases in between. The V gene's germline CDR1 is ENHRY and CDR2 SYGVKD. The CDR3 is 12 residues long. CDR3 sequence (DNA): TGTGCCATCAGTGAAGTAGGGCAAGAACAGTACTTC. The encoded protein is CAISEVGQEQYF.

As concerns this clonotype: Relative to the germline gene, one junction end is altered; a read error may explain this. CDR3 residues: CANSLDFLETQYF. As DNA, the CDR3 is TGTGCCAACAGCTTAGATTTTCTGGAGACCCAGTACTTC. V usage is TRBV11-2 and J usage is TRBJ2-5; D is unclear. The CDR3 extends over 13 amino acids. Germline lookup yields CDR1 SGHAT and CDR2 FQNNGV.

This clonotype was counted a single time. A single base separates this from a much larger clone, so it may be a read error. The chain employs TRBV6-1 and TRBJ2-2; tentative D call: TRBD2 (5 bases). Germline CDR1 is MNHNS and CDR2 is SASEGT. The CDR3 runs to 14 residues. CDR3 nucleotide sequence: TGTGCCAGCCAGCACCCCGGAAACACCGGGGATCTGTTTTTT. This encodes CASQHPGNTGDLFF.

This clonotype appeared a few times. The chain couples TRBV2 to TRBJ2-7; D is unresolved. Germline V lookup: CDR1 SNHLY, CDR2 FYNNEI. This CDR3 comprises 15 residues. The germline V and J ends were trimmed by 8 bases and 1 base, with 18 bases remaining between them. The CDR3 nucleotides are TGTGCCAGCCTACCACCCCAACCGTCATCCTACGAGCAGTACTTC. Translation: CASLPPQPSSYEQYF. Supplemented by reference TRBV2 and TRBJ2-7, the full variable domain reads EPEVTQTPSHQVTQMGQEVILRCVPISNHLYFYWYRQILGQKVEFLVSFYNNEISEKSEIFDDQFSVERPDGSNFTLKIRSTKLEDSAMYFCASLPPQPSSYEQYFGPGTRLTVT.

This clonotype appeared many times. The rearrangement uses TRBV5-1 and TRBJ2-2; unclear D gene. V lost 4 bases, J lost 1 base, and 11 bases lay in between. CDR3 length: 15 residues. The V gene's germline CDR1 is SGHRS and CDR2 YFSETQ. CDR3 residues: CASSETTRNTGELFF. The DNA for the CDR3 is TGCGCCAGCAGCGAGACAACAAGGAACACCGGGGAGCTGTTTTTT.

A remark on this clonotype: The junction does not match germline at one end; this may be a read error. The chain recombines TRBV11-3 with TRBJ2-1; D not resolved. The CDR3 extends over 13 amino acids. Germline loops: CDR1 SGHNT, CDR2 YENEEA. CDR3 in DNA: TGTGCCTGCAGCTTGGCAGAGGCCGATAAGCAGCTCTTC. Translated, it gives CACSLAEADKQLF.

As concerns this clonotype: A much bigger clone sits one base away, suggesting this may be a read error. The V call is TRBV12-3 or TRBV12-4, the J call TRBJ2-1, with 7 nucleotides matching TRBD2. CDR3 length: 18 residues. With 4 bases clipped from V and 4 bases from J, the junction kept 16 bases outside the gene matches. The CDR3 sequence: CASSSELALQGVYNEQFF. The CDR3 DNA follows: TGTGCCAGCAGTTCGGAACTAGCGCTACAAGGGGTTTACAATGAGCAGTTCTTC.

A remark on this clonotype: The junction departs from the called germline gene at one end, perhaps through a read error. CDR3 region: CASSYGAGSRPQHF. The CDR3, as DNA: TGTGCCAGCAGTTACGGGGCAGGGAGTCGGCCCCAGCATTTC. J is TRBJ1-5 and V is TRBV6-6, with TRBD1 as a possible D gene (5 bases). CDR1 and CDR2 from the germline V gene are MNHNY and SVGAGI (reference sequence). This CDR3 has 14 amino acids.

This clonotype appeared many times. V and J are TRBV29-1 and TRBJ2-7, with D possibly matching TRBD2 (5 bases). Trimming pared 4 bases from V and 4 bases from J, leaving 8 bases between. CDR1 is SQVTM, CDR2 ANQGSEA, per germline. The CDR3 consists of 11 residues. In DNA, the CDR3 is TGCAGCGTTGCGACGGGATACGAGCAGTACTTC. Protein sequence: CSVATGYEQYF.

The genes are TRBV11-2 and TRBJ2-7; 7 bases line up with TRBD2. The CDR3 extends over 16 amino acids. Germline CDR1 reads SGHAT; CDR2 reads FQNNGV. V lost 5 bases and J lost 3; bases outside the gene matches: 13. The CDR3 bases are TGTGCCAGCAGCGCCCAGGGAGGGTTCAGGAACTACGAGCAGTACTTC. This encodes CASSAQGGFRNYEQYF. The entire variable domain, with the rest obtained from reference TRBV11-2 and TRBJ2-7, is as follows: EAGVAQSPRYKIIEKRQSVAFWCNPISGHATLYWYQQILGQGPKLLIQFQNNGVVDDSQLPKDRFSAERLKGVDSTLKIQPAKLEDSAVYLCASSAQGGFRNYEQYFGPGTRLTVT.

In the case of this clonotype: A much larger clone sits a single nucleotide away, making a read error possible. V gene TRBV5-5 combines with J gene TRBJ2-7; the D is unclear. This CDR3 has 14 amino acids. Looked up from germline, CDR1 is SGHKS and CDR2 is YYEKEE (reference sequence). CDR3 sequence (DNA): TGTGCCAGCAGCTTGGGGCTCAGCTCCTACGAGCATTACTTC. Protein: CASSLGLSSYEHYF.